The rows below give T cell receptor beta chains drawn from one sample of a study of blood T cell repertoires in COVID-19. Data came from immunoSEQ multiplex PCR; TCRdb stores just in-frame clones and leaves some out. The sample contains approximately 240,000 clones, about 86% of which appear only once. Sequenced material: peripheral blood. The receptor source for this set is a woman aged 25 to 39 who had recovered from COVID-19. Both conserved end residues are trimmed from each CDR3. The order of the fields is V gene, J gene, CDR3 protein.

TRBV5-4	TRBJ2-1	ASSLGLAGGLTEQF
TRBV5-8	TRBJ2-5	ASSFGQGEETQY
TRBV6-5	TRBJ2-1	ASSYPSSGGYNEQF
TRBV7-3	TRBJ2-3	ASTLAGGTDTQY
TRBV9	TRBJ2-3	ASSAQAGGREDTQY
TRBV11-2	TRBJ1-2	ASSLHRGGVGYT
TRBV9	TRBJ2-1	ASSVANNLNYNEQF
TRBV2	TRBJ2-5	ASNQHSQGLETQY
TRBV12-3/TRBV12-4	TRBJ2-1	ASSQTGGWEQF
TRBV5-6	TRBJ2-6	ASSLPGFREDGANVLT
TRBV4-3	TRBJ2-1	ASSQDRGRSDNEQF
TRBV30	TRBJ2-7	AWSRGGSDEQY
TRBV5-1	TRBJ1-2	ASSLSRQGTRGYT
TRBV5-6	TRBJ2-7	ASSLGPPYEQY
TRBV9	TRBJ1-4	ASSPRVGQGATNEKLF
TRBV3-1/TRBV3-2	TRBJ1-2	ASSHPRGTYGYT
TRBV2	TRBJ2-1	ASSPGLAGSNNEQF
TRBV7-2	TRBJ2-7	ASSLLGSLYEQY
TRBV6-5	TRBJ2-5	ASSRTGLMLTQY
TRBV5-1	TRBJ2-5	ASSLDSGTDQETQY
TRBV7-2	TRBJ1-2	ASSLDGPRVVGYT
TRBV3-1/TRBV3-2	TRBJ2-7	ASSQGGVSSYEQY
TRBV5-1	TRBJ1-2	ASSLGTGGRDGYT
TRBV2	TRBJ2-7	ASSELAFPGY
TRBV19	TRBJ1-5	AKLETVGNQPQH
TRBV27	TRBJ1-2	ASSLLGPGNYGYT
TRBV7-9	TRBJ2-7	ASSSRQSPDYEQY
TRBV10-3	TRBJ2-1	AISERLAGLEQF
TRBV27	TRBJ2-3	ASSLERGITDTQY
TRBV7-9	TRBJ1-4	AVGQGGNEKLF
TRBV27	TRBJ2-4	ASSVPDRQKGIAKNIQY
TRBV11-2	TRBJ1-6	GTKLKSYNSPLH
TRBV28	TRBJ1-1	AVRGKPEAF
TRBV7-2	TRBJ1-1	ASSSRFGTGLMNTEAF
TRBV30	TRBJ2-1	ASAGTYYNEQF
TRBV6-5	TRBJ1-5	ASRPGLGAPQH
TRBV2	TRBJ2-5	ASVSKDRGQTQY
TRBV15	TRBJ1-1	ATSRDRGNAF
TRBV7-2	TRBJ2-3	ASSLVPSGGAWDTQY